This TCR beta chain came from a study of T-cell memory formation after mild COVID-19. Overall study findings and caveats: CD8+ contracting clones occupied EMRA, while CD4+ ones occupied mainly CM and EM. The finding that pre-infection memory included some responding clones suggested that cross-reactive memory joined.

V dropped 3 bases and J dropped 7 bases, with 20 bases sitting between them. The CDR3 is made up of 16 amino acids. Germline CDR1 is MNHEY and CDR2 is SVGEGT. Only a few counts were recorded for this clonotype. The antigen is undetermined. Each CDR3 protein is one row after TCRdb ran MiXCR on the 5' RACE reads. The sample yields some 300,000 distinct CDR3 sequences, roughly 19% seen once. This receptor was taken from a man aged 18 to 29 who had mild COVID-19 (a few samples of this study predate the infection). Cell type and time point are not known. The J gene is TRBJ2-3, the V gene TRBV6-2 or TRBV6-3, with D unresolved. The sequenced material came from PBMCs or a T cell subset sorted from them (not recorded which). The chain's CDR3 is CASSYESGYSPNTQYF. The CDR3 region has the DNA TGTGCCAGCAGTTATGAGTCAGGCTATTCTCCGAATACGCAGTATTTT.